The 31 T cell receptor beta chains below were found in one sample sequenced in a study of CD8 T cells in ankylosing spondylitis. Study outcomes and limitations: Characteristic of ankylosing spondylitis blood, it appeared, was a TCR beta motif comprising eight highly homologous variants.

No antigen has been identified for these receptors. TCRdb re-called the 5' RACE reads through MiXCR, storing one row per CDR3 protein. The sample carries some 840,000 distinct CDR3 sequences, 12% recorded once. The specimen sequenced was blood, either unsorted or a sorted T cell fraction (not recorded which). The origin of the receptors is a male donor with ankylosing spondylitis.

The chain joins TRBV5-1 to TRBJ2-1, with D uncertain. V was trimmed by 1 base and J by 5 bases, leaving 13 bases between them. Germline V lookup: CDR1 SGHRS, CDR2 YFSETQ. The CDR3 extends over 15 amino acids. CDR3 nucleotide sequence: TGCGCCAGCAGCTTGCACGGGCAGACCGACAATGAGCAGTTCTTC. Amino acid sequence: CASSLHGQTDNEQFF.

The chain has TRBV11-1 and TRBJ2-7, with D tentatively TRBD2 (6 bases). The CDR3 consists of 14 residues. Germline V gene data show CDR1 as SGHAT and CDR2 as FQDESV (reference sequence). V was cut by 1 base and J by 3 bases, with 10 bases left in between. This chain's CDR3 is CASSLGLRDYEQYF. CDR3 DNA: TGTGCCAGCAGCTTAGGGTTGCGGGACTACGAGCAGTACTTC.

This clonotype was seen at least ten times. The rearrangement uses TRBV7-2 and TRBJ2-7, with D perhaps being TRBD1 or TRBD2 (5 bases each). Trimming shortened V by 6 bases and J by 0 bases, and 12 bases separated the two germline ends. The CDR3 covers 14 residues. Looked up from germline, CDR1 is SGHTA and CDR2 is FQGNSA. Here the CDR3 DNA reads TGTGCCAGCAGTCCGGGACGGAGCTCCTACGAGCAGTACTTC. This gives the protein CASSPGRSSYEQYF.

This clonotype was counted a few times. The chain couples TRBV7-2 to TRBJ2-5; a weak D match, TRBD2 (5 bases). The CDR3 spans 13 residues. Germline CDR1 and CDR2: SGHTA and FQGNSA. V lost 5 bases and J 7 bases, leaving 14 bases between the germline ends. The CDR3 protein is CASSPDWMATQYF. The CDR3 bases are TGTGCCAGCAGCCCGGACTGGATGGCGACCCAGTACTTC. Variable domain in full (rest from reference TRBV7-2 and TRBJ2-5): GAGVSQSPSNKVTEKGKDVELRCDPISGHTALYWYRQSLGQGLEFLIYFQGNSAPDKSGLPSDRFSAERTGGSVSTLTIQRTQQEDSAVYLCASSPDWMATQYFGPGTRLLVL.

This clonotype was observed many times. This rearrangement joins TRBV29-1 to TRBJ2-3, with 12 bases lining up with TRBD2. Germline CDR1 is SQVTM and CDR2 is ANQGSEA. The ends lost 7 bases at V and 6 bases at J; junction bases unmatched: 8. The CDR3 contains 14 residues. The CDR3 protein is CSAASGRATDTQYF. The CDR3 DNA reads as TGCAGCGCCGCTAGCGGGAGGGCCACCGATACGCAGTATTTT.

The chain is built from TRBV4-1 and TRBJ2-7, with TRBD1 matching over 8 bases. Germline-derived CDR1 and CDR2 are MGHRA and YSYEKL. Trimming took 7 bases from V and 2 from J; bases not matched to a gene: 10. The CDR3 is 15 residues long. CDR3 loop: CASTRGQGIPYEQYF. The DNA for the CDR3 is TGCGCCAGCACCAGAGGACAGGGAATTCCCTACGAGCAGTACTTC.

This clonotype was observed a handful of times. The rearrangement uses TRBV7-2 and TRBJ2-5; possible D gene TRBD2, 6 bases. Per the germline V gene, CDR1 is SGHTA and CDR2 is FQGNSA. Trimming left V 5 bases short and J 3 bases short, with 13 bases between. This CDR3 is 14 amino acids long. CDR3 amino acids: CASSPGVAKETQYF. The CDR3 DNA is TGTGCCAGCAGCCCGGGGGTCGCCAAAGAGACCCAGTACTTC.

This clonotype has more than one count but fewer than ten. The V gene is TRBV20-1, the J gene TRBJ2-1, with 7 bases identical to TRBD2. Germline-derived CDR1 and CDR2 are DFQATT and SNEGSKA (reference sequence). Trimming took 6 bases from V and 4 from J; bases not matched to a gene: 12. The CDR3 runs to 15 residues. CDR3 bases: TGCAGTGCAAAACCGCTAGCGGAGGCATACAATGAGCAGTTCTTC. This sequence encodes CSAKPLAEAYNEQFF.

This clonotype was detected a few times. This sequence joins TRBV6-1 and TRBJ1-2, with D possibly matching TRBD1 (5 bases). V gave up 5 bases and J gave up 4 bases, with 11 bases separating them. CDR1 and CDR2 from the germline V gene are MNHNS and SASEGT. The CDR3 extends over 13 amino acids. CDR3 loop: CASSTLRGYGYTF. The CDR3 nucleotides read TGTGCCAGCAGTACATTGAGGGGCTATGGCTACACCTTC.

This clonotype has at least ten counts. This chain links TRBV12-3 or TRBV12-4 with TRBJ1-1, with TRBD1 as a possible D gene (6 bases). V dropped 3 bases and J dropped 4 bases, with 9 bases sitting between them. This CDR3 has 13 residues. CDR3 region: CASSFLRGTEAFF. Written as DNA, the CDR3 is TGTGCCAGCAGTTTCCTCAGGGGCACTGAAGCTTTCTTT.

This clonotype has just a few counts. The rearrangement uses TRBV9 and TRBJ2-1; maybe TRBD2 (6 bases). The ends were cut back, 0 bases at V and 3 bases at J, with 16 bases in the middle. CDR1 and CDR2 (germline): SGDLS, YYNGEE. This CDR3 is 17 amino acids long. The CDR3 DNA reads as TGTGCCAGCAGCGTAGGAATCGGGGGAAGGATCTACAATGAGCAGTTCTTC. This translates into CASSVGIGGRIYNEQFF.

This clonotype was counted between two and nine times. The chain recombines TRBV11-2 with TRBJ2-3; no definite D call. V was trimmed by 2 bases and J by 4 bases, leaving 16 bases between them. This CDR3 spans 16 amino acids. CDR1 SGHAT and CDR2 FQNNGV come from the germline V gene. The CDR3 DNA reads TGTGCCAGCAGCTTACCCCCCGCTCCGGTGGCAGATACGCAGTATTTT. Translating gives CASSLPPAPVADTQYF.

This clonotype was detected a few times. V is TRBV6-2 or TRBV6-3 and J is TRBJ2-3, with 7 bases aligning to TRBD2. The J segment lost 3 bases and the V segment lost 10 bases, leaving 13 bases of the junction unmatched. Germline V gene lookup returns CDR1 MNHEY and CDR2 SVGEGT. This CDR3 spans 15 amino acids. The CDR3 nucleotides are TGTGCCACCCCTTGGGGGAGGGCCCCAACAGATACGCAGTATTTT. Translation gives CATPWGRAPTDTQYF.

The chain combines TRBV4-3 with TRBJ2-1, with 7 positions matching TRBD2. V gave up 0 bases and J gave up 7 bases; unmatched junction bases: 6. The CDR3 covers 15 residues. Germline assignment: CDR1 LGHNA and CDR2 YSLEER. CDR3 sequence reads: CASSQETSVLNEQFF. CDR3 nucleotides: TGCGCCAGCAGCCAAGAAACTAGCGTCTTAAATGAGCAGTTCTTC.

The DNA of the CDR3 is TGCGCCAGCAGCTTGTCGGGACTAGCGGGGGTTTACAATGAGCAGTTCTTC. This translates into CASSLSGLAGVYNEQFF. V gene TRBV5-1 combines with J gene TRBJ2-1; 14 bases fit TRBD2. V gave up 1 base and J gave up 4 bases; unmatched junction bases: 4. Per germline, CDR1 SGHRS and CDR2 YFSETQ. The CDR3 has 17 residues.

This rearrangement joins TRBV7-2 to TRBJ2-7, with 7 bases matching TRBD1. CDR3 size: 13 residues. Germline CDR1 SGHTA, CDR2 FQGNSA. V trimming: 4 bases; J trimming: 11 bases; junction bases outside the gene matches: 11. For the CDR3, the DNA is TGTGCCAGCAGCTCACGAGACAGGGTGAAGAAGTACTTC. As protein: CASSSRDRVKKYF. The full variable domain, in which reference TRBV7-2 and TRBJ2-7 provide the parts outside the CDR3, is GAGVSQSPSNKVTEKGKDVELRCDPISGHTALYWYRQSLGQGLEFLIYFQGNSAPDKSGLPSDRFSAERTGGSVSTLTIQRTQQEDSAVYLCASSSRDRVKKYFGPGTRLTVT.

This chain links TRBV6-1 with TRBJ2-7, with 8 bases matching TRBD1. The CDR3 is made up of 14 amino acids. In germline, CDR1 is MNHNS, CDR2 SASEGT. Trimming cost V 5 bases and J 2 bases; bases outside gene matches: 5. The chain's CDR3 is CASSTWTGTYEQYF. The CDR3 region has the DNA TGTGCCAGCAGTACCTGGACAGGGACCTACGAGCAGTACTTC.

This clonotype was detected a few times. CDR3 coding DNA: TGTGCCAGCAGTCGTCCCGGGACTAGGCGGGCAGATACGCAGTATTTT. It specifies CASSRPGTRRADTQYF. V gene TRBV6-2 or TRBV6-3 combines with J gene TRBJ2-3, with 8 bases matching TRBD2. Germline CDR1 MNHEY, CDR2 SVGEGT. The CDR3 is 16 amino acids. Trimming took 5 bases from V and 4 from J; bases not matched to a gene: 11.

V gene TRBV7-2 combines with J gene TRBJ1-2; D is undetermined. With 9 bases removed from V and 0 bases from J, the gap between germline ends came to 5 bases. Germline V CDR1 and CDR2: SGHTA, FQGNSA. The CDR3 totals 11 residues. The CDR3 reads CASGSNYGYTF. CDR3 DNA sequence: TGTGCCAGTGGATCTAACTATGGCTACACCTTC.

Many counts were recorded for this clonotype. The chain couples TRBV4-3 to TRBJ2-3, with 8 nucleotides matching TRBD2. Germline CDR1 reads LGHNA; CDR2 reads YSLEER. Trimming at V came to 1 base and at J to 5 bases, leaving 11 bases not matched to a gene. CDR3 size: 17 residues. The CDR3 DNA sequence: TGCGCCAGCAGCCAAGTGAGCGGGAGTCCCGCAGGAGATACGCAGTATTTT. As protein: CASSQVSGSPAGDTQYF.

This clonotype was detected a few times. The V and J genes are TRBV7-3 and TRBJ2-1; TRBD1 might be the D (5 bases). V was clipped by 5 bases and J by 7 bases, with 9 bases between them. The germline CDR1 and CDR2 sequences are SGHTA and FQGTGA. The CDR3 length is 12 residues. CDR3 nucleotides: TGTGCCAGCAGCCCCGGACAAAATGAGCAGTTCTTC. Residues: CASSPGQNEQFF.

J is TRBJ1-2 and V is TRBV20-1, with TRBD1 matching over 9 bases. CDR1 is DFQATT, CDR2 SNEGSKA, per germline (reference sequence). Losses at the gene ends were 7 bases for V and 4 bases for J; bases not matched to a gene: 13. The CDR3 contains 15 residues. Here the CDR3 DNA reads TGCAGTGGTGGAACAGGGGGCGCGCCGGGCTATGGCTACACCTTC. Its translation: CSGGTGGAPGYGYTF.

A few counts support this clonotype. V and J are TRBV11-2 and TRBJ2-5; 9 bases are shared with TRBD2. Germline loops: CDR1 SGHAT, CDR2 FQNNGV. With 0 bases clipped from V and 0 bases from J, the junction kept 8 bases outside the gene matches. This CDR3 comprises 18 residues. CDR3 region: CASSLDIRLAADQETQYF. As DNA, the CDR3 is TGTGCCAGCAGCTTAGATATCAGACTAGCGGCTGACCAAGAGACCCAGTACTTC.

The chain links TRBV4-3 to TRBJ1-1; 8 bases are a match to TRBD1. CDR1 is LGHNA, CDR2 YSLEER, per germline. This CDR3 region has 14 residues. With 0 bases clipped from V and 11 bases from J, the junction kept 8 bases outside the gene matches. The CDR3 nucleotides read TGCGCCAGCAGCCAAGATTGGCAGGGGGCGCCGGCTTTCTTT. Protein: CASSQDWQGAPAFF.

This clonotype was picked up a small number of times. The chain carries TRBV20-1 and TRBJ1-5; a weak D match, TRBD1 (5 bases). The CDR3 is made up of 13 amino acids. V was clipped by 3 bases and J by 3 bases, with 9 bases between them. CDR1 is DFQATT and CDR2 is SNEGSKA in the germline V gene (reference sequence). The CDR3 reads CSASGGNNQPQHF. CDR3 DNA sequence: TGCAGTGCTAGTGGGGGGAACAATCAGCCCCAGCATTTT.

This clonotype occurred a few times. The V call is TRBV7-6, the J call TRBJ2-7; no clear D gene. Germline V gene data show CDR1 as SGHVS and CDR2 as FNYEAQ. The ends were cut back, 5 bases at V and 2 bases at J, with 19 bases in the middle. CDR3 length: 16 amino acids. DNA of the CDR3: TGTGCCAGCAGCCCCCGCTCAGGCACTTTAACCTACGAGCAGTACTTC. Translated: CASSPRSGTLTYEQYF.

The table lists this clonotype with many counts. The rearrangement joins TRBV7-2 to TRBJ2-5, with 8 positions matching TRBD1. Per germline, CDR1 SGHTA and CDR2 FQGNSA. The CDR3 is made up of 15 amino acids. V shed 0 bases and J 2 bases; nucleotides not matched to a gene: 2. CDR3 DNA sequence: TGTGCCAGCAGCTTAGCTGGGACAGGACAAGAGACCCAGTACTTC. Amino acids: CASSLAGTGQETQYF.

The chain employs TRBV28 and TRBJ1-1, with 8 bases that match TRBD1. This CDR3 comprises 17 residues. The J segment lost 0 bases and the V segment lost 5 bases, leaving 11 bases of the junction unmatched. CDR1 is MDHEN, CDR2 SYDVKM, per germline. DNA for the CDR3: TGTGCCAGCAGTCTACCGGGACAGGCCTCCTTGAACACTGAAGCTTTCTTT. Its protein product is CASSLPGQASLNTEAFF.

This clonotype was recorded at least ten times. The chain links TRBV29-1 to TRBJ2-5; D possibly corresponds to TRBD2 (5 bases). The CDR3 has 12 residues. V was clipped by 7 bases and J by 4 bases, with 13 bases between them. In germline, CDR1 is SQVTM, CDR2 ANQGSEA. The CDR3 bases are TGCAGCGCAAAACTAGGAGCAGAGACCCAGTACTTC. Its protein is CSAKLGAETQYF.

This clonotype was observed a handful of times. The genes are TRBV6-5 and TRBJ2-2, with 7 bases that match TRBD1. Looked up from germline, CDR1 is MNHEY and CDR2 is SVGAGI. With 4 bases clipped from V and 8 bases from J, the junction kept 7 bases outside the gene matches. This CDR3 region has 14 residues. The CDR3 DNA reads as TGTGCCAGCAGTTTTGACAGGGTTGGGGGGGAGCTGTTTTTT. Translated, it gives CASSFDRVGGELFF.

This clonotype was counted many times. This rearrangement joins TRBV9 to TRBJ2-1, with D unresolved. The CDR3 has 14 residues. The germline CDR1 and CDR2 sequences are SGDLS and YYNGEE. Deletions cut 1 base from V and 5 bases from J, with 10 bases between. CDR3 region: CASSVIPQNNEQFF. In nucleotides, the CDR3 is TGTGCCAGCAGCGTAATCCCACAAAACAATGAGCAGTTCTTC.